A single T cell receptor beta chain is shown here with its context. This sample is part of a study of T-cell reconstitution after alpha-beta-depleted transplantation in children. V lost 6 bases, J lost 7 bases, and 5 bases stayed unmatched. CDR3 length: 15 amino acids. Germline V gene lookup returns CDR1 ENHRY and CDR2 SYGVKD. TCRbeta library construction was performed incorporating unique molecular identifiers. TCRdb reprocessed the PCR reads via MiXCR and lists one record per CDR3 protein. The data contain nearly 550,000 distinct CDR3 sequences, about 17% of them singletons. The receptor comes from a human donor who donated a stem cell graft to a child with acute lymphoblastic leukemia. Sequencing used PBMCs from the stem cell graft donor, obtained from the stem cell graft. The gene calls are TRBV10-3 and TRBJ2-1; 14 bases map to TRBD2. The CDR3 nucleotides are TGTGCCATCAGAACGGGACTAGCGGGAGCAAATGAGCAGTTCTTC. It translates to CAIRTGLAGANEQFF.